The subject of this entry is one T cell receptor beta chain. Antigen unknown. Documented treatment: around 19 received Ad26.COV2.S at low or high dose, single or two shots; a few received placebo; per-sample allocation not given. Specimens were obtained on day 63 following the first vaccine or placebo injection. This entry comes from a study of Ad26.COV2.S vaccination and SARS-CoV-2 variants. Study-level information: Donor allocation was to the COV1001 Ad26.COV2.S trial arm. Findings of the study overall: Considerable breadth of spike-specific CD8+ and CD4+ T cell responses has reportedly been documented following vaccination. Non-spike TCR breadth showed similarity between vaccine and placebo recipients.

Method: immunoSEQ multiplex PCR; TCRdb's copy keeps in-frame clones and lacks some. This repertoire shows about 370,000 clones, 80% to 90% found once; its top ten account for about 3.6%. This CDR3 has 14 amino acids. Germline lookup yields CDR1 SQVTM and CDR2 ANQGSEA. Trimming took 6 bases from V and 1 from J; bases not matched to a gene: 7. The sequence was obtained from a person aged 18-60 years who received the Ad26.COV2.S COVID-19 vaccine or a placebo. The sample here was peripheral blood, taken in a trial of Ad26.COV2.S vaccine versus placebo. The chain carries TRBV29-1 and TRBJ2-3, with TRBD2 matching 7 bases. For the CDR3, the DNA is TGCAGCGTGGGAGGGCAGAAGCGCACAGATACGCAGTATTTT. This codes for CSVGGQKRTDTQYF.